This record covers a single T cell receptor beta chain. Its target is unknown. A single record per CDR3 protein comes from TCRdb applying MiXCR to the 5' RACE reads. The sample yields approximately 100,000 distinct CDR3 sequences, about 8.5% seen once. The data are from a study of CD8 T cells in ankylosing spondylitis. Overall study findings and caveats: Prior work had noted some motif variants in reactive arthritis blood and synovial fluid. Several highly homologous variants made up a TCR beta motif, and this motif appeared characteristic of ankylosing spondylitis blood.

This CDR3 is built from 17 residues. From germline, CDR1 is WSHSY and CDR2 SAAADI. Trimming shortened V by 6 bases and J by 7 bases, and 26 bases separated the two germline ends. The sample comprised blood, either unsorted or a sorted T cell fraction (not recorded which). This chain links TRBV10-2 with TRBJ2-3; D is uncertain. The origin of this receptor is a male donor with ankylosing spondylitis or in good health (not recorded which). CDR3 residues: CASRARSLARDRNTQYF. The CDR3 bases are TGCGCCAGCAGGGCCCGGTCTTTAGCAAGGGATCGAAATACGCAGTATTTT.